A single T cell receptor (beta chain) is shown here with its context. The clone's antigen remains unknown. The sample holds no much larger clone one base away, and base qualities are not on file. Preparation of the library involved the immunoSEQ multiplex PCR assay. Turning to the authors' computational methods: During preprocessing, nonproductive sequences were discarded, as were any CDR3s that did not begin with C, did not end with F or W, or were shorter than 7 amino acids. The MANAFEST web app identified antigen-specific clonotypes based on expansion compared with the reference and other culture wells. A clone was considered positive if significant expansion relative to the reference culture was observed in 2 of 3 replicate wells at an FDR below 0.05. A further requirement for positive clones was significant expansion compared with all other tandem wells, along with an odds ratio above 5. CDR3 homology was quantified as pairwise Levenshtein distance, calculated with the stringdist R package after three terminal residues were trimmed from each end. TCRdb's version of the immuneACCESS table is confined to in-frame rearrangements and falls short of the full clone set. An unresolved V gene accounts for under half of the shortfall where checked; the remainder is of unknown origin. That table supplies the V and J calls and clone size; D and trimming were determined from the DNA. The sample includes 10,000 or so clones, with 65% to 90% observed a single time. Roughly 26% of the sample is in the top ten clones.

CD4+ T cells from unexposed donors were collected before the COVID-19 pandemic (2011-2018). After roughly 11 days of culture, CD4+ T cells were isolated with the EasySep CD4+ T cell isolation kit. Unexposed donor CD4+ T cells were tested for reactivity to SARS-CoV-2 S and N and four common cold coronavirus spike pools, as cell number allowed. About 1.8 million PBMCs per well were cultured in IMDM with approximately 5% human AB serum and around 10 IU/ml IL-2. Half of the culture medium was replaced with fresh IL-2-containing medium on days 3 and 7. Triplicate replicate wells were generally used for each peptide culture condition. Leukapheresis product for the unexposed donors was bought commercially. PBMCs were isolated from leukapheresis product or whole blood by Ficoll-Paque PLUS gradient centrifugation. The PBMCs went either fresh into the expansion assay or into cryopreservation at -140 degrees C. The QIAamp Micro DNA Kit was used to extract genomic DNA from the CD4+ T cells.

This entry belongs to a study of CD4 T cells in relation to SARS-CoV-2 and coronaviruses (dated by TCRdb to the early 2020s). Turning to the overall study: In the ViraFEST assay, PBMCs were cultured with antigen for approximately 11 days, after which TCR beta CDR3s were sequenced to identify antigen-specific clonal expansions. The Adaptive Biotechnologies TCR-sequencing kit was used to sequence samples from three pre-COVID donors and the naive versus memory experiments, whereas other data were Illumina-based. An HIV-1 Nef peptide pool or a culture without peptide was used as the negative reference condition. Using patient-derived lymphoblastoid cell lines, the shared crossreactive spike epitopes were mapped to their HLA restriction. A different TCR-beta assay, based on Illumina, was used to sequence expansion assays from other donors in the study. Memory CD4+ T cell crossreactivity between SARS-CoV-2 and common cold coronavirus spike proteins was assessed at the TCR clonotype level in the study. The paper as a whole reports these results and caveats: Pre-pandemic and post-infection samples were not both contributed by any donor, so tracing of the source of pre-existing responses was limited. Because the crossreactivity analysis focused on spike protein, crossreactivity against other viral proteins was not assessed. Memory CD4+ clonotypes crossrecognizing SARS-CoV-2 and at least one common cold coronavirus spike were found in roughly 59% of donors. Compared with monoreactive clones, crossreactive clones had significantly weaker SARS-CoV-2-driven expansion, a result consistent with antigenic imprinting. Small numbers of patients and of tested TCRs were a limitation of the study.

The CDR3 has 16 amino acids, counting the end cysteine and phenylalanine. The sequence is cut down to CDR3 DNA, 48 bases in frame from base 1. Relative to germline, V is 6 bases shorter and J is 0 bases shorter, with 15 bases between their ends. Reading the germline V gene gives CDR1 MNHEY and CDR2 SVGEGT. The chain couples TRBV6-2 or TRBV6-3 to TRBJ1-5; the D gene is not confidently resolved. This receptor was taken from a human donor in good health. Source material: CD4+ T cells from PBMCs, cultured in vitro. Read as DNA, the sequence is TGTGCCAGCAGCCAAGACGGAACTCATAGCAATCAGCCCCAGCATTTT. This gives the protein CASSQDGTHSNQPQHF.